This TCR beta chain emerged from a study of shared clonotypes between healthy human individuals. Study-wide findings and caveats: Rarefaction gave evidence that sorted-subset sequencing remained incomplete despite large depth. Of the naive CD4 clonotypes, 4% to 5% were shared across a few donors.

Generated by immunoSEQ multiplex PCR, the TCRdb table keeps only in-frame clones and is missing some. The repertoire holds around 2.5 million clones, with approximately 93% as singletons. A word on this clone: Its antigen is not known.

Healthy HIV-negative adults with no recent acute infections or vaccinations were recruited as donors. The authors divided CD4+ cells into CD45RA+ naive and CD45RA-negative memory subsets. The TCR sequence derives from a young man in good health. Some clones in this sample may be carry-over from other donors' samples. Material for sequencing was naive CD4+ T cells from PBMCs. As for subset: CD45RA+ positively selected.

CDR3 amino acids: CASSSKSGTGGHNEQFF. CDR3 DNA: TGTGCCAGCAGCTCCAAATCCGGGACAGGGGGTCACAATGAGCAGTTCTTC. The chain combines TRBV7-9 with TRBJ2-1; TRBD1 matches at 11 bases. The CDR3 totals 17 residues. V shed 4 bases, J shed 5 bases, and the junction held 10 bases outside the gene matches. In germline, CDR1 is SEHNR, CDR2 FQNEAQ (reference sequence).